This TCR beta chain was obtained from a study of OX40 agonist ivuxolimab in advanced cancers. The ends were cut back, 5 bases at V and 7 bases at J, with 12 bases in the middle. The CDR3 has 13 amino acids. The germline V gene has CDR1 MNHEY and CDR2 SMNVEV (reference sequence). Profiled with immunoSEQ multiplex PCR; TCRdb holds only in-frame clones, not every one. Among around 84,000 clones, around nine tenths were seen once, and the ten largest hold approximately 0.2%. This clonotype was sampled from an adult with an advanced solid tumor such as melanoma, head and neck, liver or kidney cancer. The sequencing here drew on CD4+ or CD8+ T cells sorted from blood, taken in a trial of the OX40 agonist ivuxolimab. This sequence joins TRBV27 and TRBJ2-1, with D perhaps matching TRBD2 (5 bases). The CDR3 DNA sequence: TGTGCCAGCAGTACCCTGAGGGCGAATGAGCAGTTCTTC. Its translation: CASSTLRANEQFF.